Listed below are T cell receptor beta chains from one sample, sequenced in a study of T cell responses to AZD1222 COVID-19 vaccine. Clones were sequenced by immunoSEQ multiplex PCR, and TCRdb holds only the in-frame ones, with some missing. Among roughly 140,000 clones, 90% were seen once, and the ten largest hold 1.5% to 2%. The material was peripheral blood, obtained on day 0 of AZD1222 vaccination. Every receptor here comes from an adult in good health. Each CDR3 is given with its conserved first and last residue. Fields, in order: CDR3 length, J gene, clone size, V gene, CDR3 protein. A clone size is listed for some rows: how often the clone was seen (once, few, many), or a class if it is expanded.

len: 16; j_gene: TRBJ1-5; abundance: .; v_gene: TRBV19; CDR3aa: CASRHPGTGANQPQHF
len: 14; j_gene: TRBJ2-2; abundance: .; v_gene: TRBV19; CDR3aa: CASSIVFHTGELFF
len: 13; j_gene: TRBJ1-1; abundance: .; v_gene: TRBV10-3; CDR3aa: CAIPGPVNTEAFF
len: 17; j_gene: TRBJ1-5; abundance: .; v_gene: TRBV19; CDR3aa: CASSRPGGWGSNQPQHF
len: 16; j_gene: TRBJ2-6; abundance: .; v_gene: TRBV7-2; CDR3aa: CASSLRESSGANVLTF
len: 15; j_gene: TRBJ2-3; abundance: once; v_gene: TRBV7-3; CDR3aa: CASSLGQGEPDTQYF
len: 14; j_gene: TRBJ1-2; abundance: .; v_gene: TRBV14; CDR3aa: CASSPGTWRYGYTF
len: 16; j_gene: TRBJ1-3; abundance: .; v_gene: TRBV5-1; CDR3aa: CASSLDPTGPGNTIYF
len: 13; j_gene: TRBJ1-5; abundance: .; v_gene: TRBV25-1; CDR3aa: CASREGSNQPQHF
len: 14; j_gene: TRBJ2-5; abundance: .; v_gene: TRBV7-6; CDR3aa: CASSPGQTQETQYF
len: 13; j_gene: TRBJ2-7; abundance: .; v_gene: TRBV2; CDR3aa: CASKEGGSYEQYF
len: 15; j_gene: TRBJ1-2; abundance: .; v_gene: TRBV7-2; CDR3aa: CASSLMGQPQYGYTF
len: 16; j_gene: TRBJ1-6; abundance: .; v_gene: TRBV4-1; CDR3aa: CASSQERVLWNSPLHF
len: 15; j_gene: TRBJ1-1; abundance: .; v_gene: TRBV21-1; CDR3aa: CASRGAGTGNTEAFF
len: 15; j_gene: TRBJ2-5; abundance: .; v_gene: TRBV11-1; CDR3aa: CASSPPGTFQETQYF
len: 13; j_gene: TRBJ1-2; abundance: .; v_gene: TRBV9; CDR3aa: CASSVAQGKGYTF
len: 16; j_gene: TRBJ2-7; abundance: .; v_gene: TRBV5-5; CDR3aa: CASSGETPSRVYEQYF
len: 13; j_gene: TRBJ2-7; abundance: .; v_gene: TRBV2; CDR3aa: CASSPQGKGEQYF
len: 14; j_gene: TRBJ1-4; abundance: .; v_gene: TRBV7-9; CDR3aa: CASSLDTLGEKLFF
len: 16; j_gene: TRBJ1-2; abundance: once; v_gene: TRBV7-2; CDR3aa: CASSLVRGDRGHGYTF
len: 16; j_gene: TRBJ2-2; abundance: .; v_gene: TRBV6-2/TRBV6-3; CDR3aa: CASSYPGQLNTGELFF
len: 12; j_gene: TRBJ2-2; abundance: .; v_gene: TRBV15; CDR3aa: CATTQGTGELFF
len: 11; j_gene: TRBJ1-1; abundance: .; v_gene: TRBV20-1; CDR3aa: CSAIQGAGAFF
len: 17; j_gene: TRBJ2-1; abundance: .; v_gene: TRBV18; CDR3aa: CASSPSVGQLSYNEQFF
len: 15; j_gene: TRBJ1-5; abundance: .; v_gene: TRBV6-5; CDR3aa: CASTPLGQGSQPQHF
len: 16; j_gene: TRBJ2-3; abundance: .; v_gene: TRBV19; CDR3aa: CASSAGSEKRSDTQYF
len: 14; j_gene: TRBJ2-3; abundance: once; v_gene: TRBV19; CDR3aa: CATQQGAWADTQYF
len: 13; j_gene: TRBJ2-1; abundance: .; v_gene: TRBV28; CDR3aa: CASSTHIRDEQFF
len: 15; j_gene: TRBJ2-1; abundance: few; v_gene: TRBV3-1/TRBV3-2; CDR3aa: CASSQVLFLPNEQFF
len: 12; j_gene: TRBJ2-1; abundance: .; v_gene: TRBV9; CDR3aa: CASSTPSVEQFF
len: 11; j_gene: TRBJ1-2; abundance: .; v_gene: TRBV20-1; CDR3aa: CSASGIYGYTF
len: 15; j_gene: TRBJ2-1; abundance: once; v_gene: TRBV15; CDR3aa: CATSRGSGGYNEQFF
len: 15; j_gene: TRBJ1-2; abundance: .; v_gene: TRBV5-1; CDR3aa: CASSPIPRGDYGYTF
len: 14; j_gene: TRBJ1-2; abundance: .; v_gene: TRBV19; CDR3aa: CASSATGTGYGYTF
len: 14; j_gene: TRBJ2-7; abundance: .; v_gene: TRBV5-4; CDR3aa: CASSLGQFSYEQYF
len: 13; j_gene: TRBJ1-1; abundance: few; v_gene: TRBV19; CDR3aa: CASSISPGTEAFF
len: 14; j_gene: TRBJ2-7; abundance: .; v_gene: TRBV5-4; CDR3aa: CASSPGQPSYEQYF
len: 14; j_gene: TRBJ2-1; abundance: .; v_gene: TRBV9; CDR3aa: CASSVGVTYNEQFF
len: 14; j_gene: TRBJ1-2; abundance: .; v_gene: TRBV7-9; CDR3aa: CASSLPVFNYGYTF
len: 15; j_gene: TRBJ2-3; abundance: .; v_gene: TRBV3-1/TRBV3-2; CDR3aa: CASSQDGSLTDTQYF
len: 19; j_gene: TRBJ1-1; abundance: .; v_gene: TRBV5-6; CDR3aa: CASSLYSSRDPGIGTEAFF
len: 8; j_gene: TRBJ1-2; abundance: .; v_gene: TRBV29-1; CDR3aa: CSVDGYTF
len: 12; j_gene: TRBJ2-7; abundance: .; v_gene: TRBV25-1; CDR3aa: CASRTPSHEQYF
len: 14; j_gene: TRBJ2-1; abundance: .; v_gene: TRBV29-1; CDR3aa: CSTCRDRGINEQFF
len: 16; j_gene: TRBJ2-5; abundance: .; v_gene: TRBV20-1; CDR3aa: CSASWWTGATQETQYF
len: 15; j_gene: TRBJ1-6; abundance: .; v_gene: TRBV5-6; CDR3aa: CASSLVVRGISTLHF
len: 14; j_gene: TRBJ2-3; abundance: .; v_gene: TRBV28; CDR3aa: CASSAGGSTDTQYF
len: 17; j_gene: TRBJ2-7; abundance: .; v_gene: TRBV2; CDR3aa: CASSAEQSGSWSYEQYF
len: 18; j_gene: TRBJ2-3; abundance: .; v_gene: TRBV6-1; CDR3aa: CASSAGTSGRLGTDTQYF
len: 17; j_gene: TRBJ2-6; abundance: .; v_gene: TRBV6-4; CDR3aa: CASSIAYRTSGANVLTF
len: 12; j_gene: TRBJ2-1; abundance: .; v_gene: TRBV6-5; CDR3aa: CASILGAGEQFF
len: 17; j_gene: TRBJ1-4; abundance: once; v_gene: TRBV5-1; CDR3aa: CASSLGTGGSIREKLFF
len: 14; j_gene: TRBJ2-7; abundance: .; v_gene: TRBV15; CDR3aa: CATSGWDSSYEQYF
len: 16; j_gene: TRBJ2-2; abundance: .; v_gene: TRBV11-2; CDR3aa: CASSQEGGRVAGELFF
len: 15; j_gene: TRBJ2-3; abundance: .; v_gene: TRBV29-1; CDR3aa: CSALAGSFGADTQYF